Below, 14 T cell receptor beta chains from the same sample are listed, as sequenced in a study of cytomegalovirus exposure and HLA in healthy donors. Researchers ran the PCR with 60 Vbeta and 13 Jbeta primers. Profiling relied on immunoSEQ multiplex PCR, and the TCRdb table lists in-frame clones only, not all of them. Here the sample spans over 150,000 clones, roughly four fifths being singletons. The sequenced sample consisted of PBMCs. These receptor sequences come from a male donor in good health and CMV-seropositive.

The chain uses TRBV28 and TRBJ2-7, with 12 bases fitting TRBD2. The CDR3 spans 17 residues. V lost 4 bases to trimming and J lost 3 bases; unmatched junction nucleotides: 10. Germline V gene lookup returns CDR1 MDHEN and CDR2 SYDVKM. Here the CDR3 DNA reads TGTGCCAGCAGTTCTACTACGGGACTAGCGGGCTACTACGAGCAGTACTTC. Translating it yields CASSSTTGLAGYYEQYF.

The CDR3 sequence is CASLSSFNQPQHF. CDR3 DNA: TGTGCCAGCCTGTCTTCCTTTAATCAGCCCCAGCATTTT. This sequence joins TRBV28 and TRBJ1-5; D unclear. The CDR3 runs 13 residues. Germline V gene lookup returns CDR1 MDHEN and CDR2 SYDVKM. With 8 bases removed from V and 4 bases from J, the gap between germline ends came to 12 bases.

The J gene is TRBJ2-3, the V gene TRBV10-3, with a weak D call TRBD1 (6 bases). V was trimmed by 5 bases and J by 1 base, leaving 13 bases between them. Germline CDR1 ENHRY, CDR2 SYGVKD. The CDR3 extends over 15 amino acids. The CDR3 DNA sequence: TGTGCCATCAGTTTAGGGGGATCGGGCACAGATACGCAGTATTTT. Encoded protein: CAISLGGSGTDTQYF.

The rearrangement uses TRBV30 and TRBJ1-2, with D hard to call. Trimming removed 0 bases at V and 8 bases at J, with 13 bases between. This CDR3 contains 13 residues. CDR1 and CDR2 (germline): GTSNPN, SVGIG (reference sequence). CDR3: CAWSVVRPGGYTF. The DNA for the CDR3 is TGTGCCTGGAGTGTAGTCAGGCCTGGCGGCTACACCTTC.

The chain carries TRBV5-4 and TRBJ2-5, with 11 bases that match TRBD2. Matching the DNA end better, TRBJ2-7 makes the J call doubtful. Germline CDR1 SGHNT, CDR2 YYREEE (reference sequence). The length of the CDR3 is 14 residues. Here the CDR3 reads CASSQGLAAYEQYF. CDR3 sequence (DNA): TGTGCCAGCAGCCAGGGACTAGCGGCCTACGAGCAGTACTTC.

The chain joins TRBV7-9 to TRBJ2-4; 7 nucleotides align to TRBD2. The V segment lost 1 base and the J segment 3 bases; nucleotides outside the gene matches: 6. Germline values: CDR1 SEHNR, CDR2 FQNEAQ (reference sequence). The CDR3 extends over 16 amino acids. CDR3 sequence (DNA): TGTGCCAGCAGCTTAGGGCCCAGCGGGGTCAAAAACATTCAGTACTTC. Protein product: CASSLGPSGVKNIQYF.

Worth noting for this clone: This specimen includes other DNA sequences encoding the same CDR3. V and J are TRBV7-2 and TRBJ2-3, with D possibly being TRBD2 (6 bases). The CDR3 covers 17 residues. Looked up from germline, CDR1 is SGHTA and CDR2 is FQGNSA. Trimming shortened V by 1 base and J by 9 bases, and 23 bases separated the two germline ends. Here the CDR3 DNA reads TGTGCCAGCAGCTTAGAGGCTACACCCCCGCACGGGGGAACGCAGTATTTT. Translation gives CASSLEATPPHGGTQYF.

This chain connects TRBV29-1 to TRBJ1-3; possibly TRBD1 for D (5 bases). Trimming took off 7 bases at V and 3 bases at J, with 7 bases between the two ends. Looked up from germline, CDR1 is SQVTM and CDR2 is ANQGSEA. There are 11 residues in the CDR3. CDR3 coding DNA: TGCAGCGGACAGATTGGAAACACCATATATTTT. Protein: CSGQIGNTIYF.

The genes are TRBV28 and TRBJ2-7; a possible D gene is TRBD2 (6 bases). The germline gives CDR1 MDHEN, CDR2 SYDVKM. CDR3 length equals 14 residues. Trimming shortened V by 2 bases and J by 2 bases, and 10 bases separated the two germline ends. CDR3 DNA sequence: TGTGCCAGCAGTTTAGCGGGGCGTGCCTACGAGCAGTACTTC. As protein: CASSLAGRAYEQYF.

In nucleotides, the CDR3 is TGTGCCACCCTAGGGGGACAGGCCCCATGGGGCTATGGCTACACCTTC. Amino acid sequence: CATLGGQAPWGYGYTF. The J gene is TRBJ1-2, the V gene TRBV28; 8 bases align to TRBD1. V lost 10 bases and J lost 4; bases outside the gene matches: 17. Germline CDR1 reads MDHEN; CDR2 reads SYDVKM. The length of the CDR3 is 16 residues.

V is TRBV9 and J is TRBJ2-2; 16 nucleotides align to TRBD2. Losses at the gene ends were 4 bases for V and 2 bases for J; bases not matched to a gene: 8. The germline V gene encodes CDR1 SGDLS and CDR2 YYNGEE. The CDR3 is 19 amino acids. The CDR3 DNA is TGTGCCAGCAGCATGGGACTAGCGGGAGGGATAAGAAACACCGGGGAGCTGTTTTTT. Its translation: CASSMGLAGGIRNTGELFF.

This chain uses TRBV6-5 with TRBJ1-2; D gene ambiguous. The V end was cut by 0 bases, the J end by 4 bases, with 9 bases between. CDR1 MNHEY and CDR2 SVGAGI come from the germline V gene. CDR3 length: 14 amino acids. CDR3 DNA sequence: TGTGCCAGCAGTTACTCGGGCGGGATCTATGGCTACACCTTC. This translates into CASSYSGGIYGYTF.

This clone was observed a handful of times. This chain links TRBV30 with TRBJ2-1; 11 bases map to TRBD2. The CDR3 consists of 15 residues. The ends lost 4 bases at V and 6 bases at J; junction bases unmatched: 8. Germline V gene data show CDR1 as GTSNPN and CDR2 as SVGIG (reference sequence). This chain's CDR3 is CAWNTGTSGGNEQFF. CDR3 DNA sequence: TGTGCCTGGAATACGGGGACTAGCGGCGGCAATGAGCAGTTCTTC.

The rearrangement links TRBV6-1 to TRBJ2-1; the match to TRBD1 covers 8 bases. Losses at the gene ends were 4 bases for V and 6 bases for J; bases not matched to a gene: 11. The germline CDR1 and CDR2 sequences are MNHNS and SASEGT. The CDR3 contains 16 residues. The CDR3 DNA reads as TGTGCCAGCAGTGCGTCAGGGGGCGCCTCCACCAATGAGCAGTTCTTC. Residues: CASSASGGASTNEQFF.